Each of the 23 T cell receptor beta chains below was sequenced from the same sample in a study of T cell responses to AZD1222 COVID-19 vaccine. Sequencing was performed with immunoSEQ multiplex PCR; in TCRdb, only in-frame clones are kept and a portion is missing. The sample lists 72,000 or so clones; around 85% were seen once. This sample comprised peripheral blood, obtained on day 0 of AZD1222 vaccination. These receptor sequences come from an adult in good health.

This sequence joins TRBV3-1 (or the pseudogene TRBV3-2) and TRBJ1-1; D ambiguous. CDR1 is LGHDT, CDR2 YNNKEL, per germline (reference sequence). CDR3 size: 13 residues. V was trimmed by 0 bases and J by 8 bases, leaving 10 bases between them. The CDR3 DNA sequence: TGTGCCAGCAGCCAAGATCTGGGAGTGGAAGCTTTCTTT. This encodes CASSQDLGVEAFF.

The chain combines TRBV6-4 with TRBJ2-7; D is possibly TRBD2 (6 bases). There are 14 residues in the CDR3. CDR1 MRHNA and CDR2 SNTAGT come from the germline V gene. V was clipped by 3 bases and J by 2 bases, with 11 bases between them. In DNA form, the CDR3 reads TGTGCCAGCAGTGAAAGACTAGTGCCCTACGAGCAGTACTTC. Translated, it gives CASSERLVPYEQYF.

The chain links TRBV30 to TRBJ2-7, with a weak D call TRBD2 (7 bases). Germline assignment: CDR1 GTSNPN and CDR2 SVGIG (reference sequence). V dropped 0 bases and J dropped 6 bases, with 15 bases sitting between them. The length of the CDR3 is 14 residues. The CDR3 sequence: CAWSVGIGGAEQYF. CDR3 nucleotide sequence: TGTGCCTGGAGTGTAGGTATTGGGGGGGCCGAGCAGTACTTC.

The CDR3 loop is CATSDPMTSSEQYF. The CDR3 DNA sequence: TGTGCCACCAGTGACCCAATGACTAGCTCTGAGCAGTACTTC. V and J are TRBV24-1 and TRBJ2-7; TRBD2 aligns across 7 bases. CDR1 is KGHDR and CDR2 is SFDVKD in the germline V gene. The CDR3 runs to 14 residues. With 4 bases clipped from V and 7 bases from J, the junction kept 9 bases outside the gene matches.

This chain links TRBV6-6 with TRBJ2-3; 10 bases map to TRBD2. CDR1 MNHNY and CDR2 SVGAGI come from the germline V gene (reference sequence). The length of the CDR3 is 15 residues. With 5 bases clipped from V and 1 base from J, the junction kept 3 bases outside the gene matches. The CDR3 region has the DNA TGTGCCAGCAGTCGGGGGACTAGCGGCACAGATACGCAGTATTTT. Translated, it gives CASSRGTSGTDTQYF.

The chain couples TRBV7-8 to TRBJ1-1; D unclear. The CDR3 sequence is 15 residues long. The germline CDR1 and CDR2 sequences are SGHVS and FQNEAQ. Trimming shortened V by 4 bases and J by 0 bases, and 12 bases separated the two germline ends. DNA for the CDR3: TGTGCCAGCAGCTCCAGATGGGCGATGAACACTGAAGCTTTCTTT. Its translation: CASSSRWAMNTEAFF.

The chain is built from TRBV7-9 and TRBJ2-5; perhaps TRBD2 as D (6 bases). Trimming removed 5 bases from V and 5 bases from J, with 15 bases in between. Germline CDR1 and CDR2: SEHNR and FQNEAQ (reference sequence). The CDR3 contains 14 residues. CDR3 amino acids: CASSLGWGGETQYF. CDR3 coding DNA: TGTGCCAGCAGCCTCGGATGGGGAGGTGAGACCCAGTACTTC.

The rearrangement links TRBV20-1 to TRBJ1-5; no firm D call. Germline V gene sequence: CDR1 DFQATT, CDR2 SNEGSKA (reference sequence). The CDR3 is 16 amino acids. The germline V and J ends were trimmed by 3 bases and 2 bases, with 17 bases remaining between them. The CDR3 sequence is CSASGSLRGGNQPQHF. The CDR3 DNA reads as TGCAGTGCTAGTGGGTCCCTACGAGGAGGCAATCAGCCCCAGCATTTT.

The rearrangement joins TRBV11-2 to TRBJ2-1, with D tentatively TRBD1 (5 bases). V gave up 1 base and J gave up 8 bases, with 9 bases separating them. CDR1 SGHAT and CDR2 FQNNGV come from the germline V gene. The CDR3 is 13 amino acids. CDR3 sequence reads: CASSLGGTDEQFF. The CDR3 region has the DNA TGTGCCAGCAGCTTAGGGGGCACGGATGAGCAGTTCTTC.

J is TRBJ2-2 and V is TRBV5-6; TRBD1 agrees at 8 bases. The CDR3 is made up of 16 amino acids. Germline lookup yields CDR1 SGHDT and CDR2 YYEEEE. V lost 0 bases to trimming and J lost 6 bases; unmatched junction nucleotides: 7. In nucleotides, the CDR3 is TGTGCCAGCAGCTTGGTTCGACAGGGGCGGGCCGGGGAGCTGTTTTTT. This translates into CASSLVRQGRAGELFF.

This chain links TRBV3-1 (or the pseudogene TRBV3-2) with TRBJ2-3; unclear D gene. Germline lookup yields CDR1 LGHDT and CDR2 YNNKEL (reference sequence). CDR3 length equals 13 residues. V was clipped by 0 bases and J by 8 bases, with 9 bases between them. The CDR3 region is CASSQDTSGTQYF. In DNA form, the CDR3 reads TGTGCCAGCAGCCAAGATACGAGTGGTACGCAGTATTTT.

This chain joins TRBV7-9 and TRBJ2-7, with 11 bases that match TRBD2. The germline gives CDR1 SEHNR, CDR2 FQNEAQ (reference sequence). The CDR3 has 18 residues. J gave up 3 bases and V 1 base, and 11 bases lay outside the gene matches. The CDR3 nucleotides read TGTGCCAGCAGCTTAGGCGGTGGGGGACTAGCGGTGGACTACGAGCAGTACTTC. Translating gives CASSLGGGGLAVDYEQYF.

The V gene is TRBV5-1, the J gene TRBJ2-3; D might be TRBD2 (6 bases). CDR1 and CDR2 (germline): SGHRS, YFSETQ. The CDR3 contains 16 residues. Trimming shortened V by 0 bases and J by 0 bases, and 11 bases separated the two germline ends. The CDR3 DNA sequence: TGCGCCAGCAGCTTGGGAGTTGGGACTAGCACAGATACGCAGTATTTT. Translated: CASSLGVGTSTDTQYF.

The V and J genes are TRBV19 and TRBJ2-1; 10 bases are a match to TRBD2. With 3 bases clipped from V and 0 bases from J, the junction kept 8 bases outside the gene matches. Germline V gene data show CDR1 as LNHDA and CDR2 as SQIVND (reference sequence). This CDR3 region has 18 residues. For the CDR3, the DNA is TGTGCCAGTAGTATTTCCAGCGGGAGGGCCGGCTCCTACAATGAGCAGTTCTTC. Amino acid sequence: CASSISSGRAGSYNEQFF.

The V call is TRBV7-2, the J call TRBJ2-7, with 9 bases aligning to TRBD1. The CDR3 covers 15 residues. V lost 2 bases to trimming and J lost 5 bases; unmatched junction nucleotides: 7. CDR1 and CDR2 (germline): SGHTA, FQGNSA. DNA of the CDR3: TGTGCCAGCAGCTTACAGAGGGACAGGGCCCACGAGCAGTACTTC. This translates into CASSLQRDRAHEQYF.

CDR3 sequence reads: CASSSLWGHEQFF. The CDR3 DNA reads as TGTGCCAGCAGTTCCCTTTGGGGACATGAGCAGTTCTTC. This chain joins TRBV11-1 and TRBJ2-1; either TRBD1 or TRBD2 may supply D (5 bases each). CDR3 length equals 13 residues. With 6 bases removed from V and 8 bases from J, the gap between germline ends came to 14 bases. The V gene's germline CDR1 is SGHAT and CDR2 FQDESV (reference sequence).

This rearrangement joins TRBV25-1 to TRBJ1-6; D remains ambiguous. Trimming left V 4 bases short and J 1 base short, with 14 bases between. This CDR3 contains 17 residues. The V gene's germline CDR1 is MGHDK and CDR2 SYGVNS. CDR3 sequence: CASSGRGRGSYNSPLHF. The CDR3 region has the DNA TGTGCCAGCAGTGGTAGAGGGAGAGGATCCTATAATTCACCCCTCCACTTT.

The rearrangement links TRBV20-1 to TRBJ2-4; 10 bases are a match to TRBD2. The length of the CDR3 is 18 residues. From germline, CDR1 is DFQATT and CDR2 SNEGSKA (reference sequence). Trimming cost V 3 bases and J 7 bases; bases outside gene matches: 18. This CDR3 reads CSASALAGDGGLGNIQYF. CDR3 in DNA: TGCAGTGCTAGTGCCCTAGCGGGAGATGGTGGGCTTGGGAACATTCAGTACTTC.

The chain combines TRBV18 with TRBJ2-7; maybe TRBD2 (6 bases). This CDR3 comprises 12 residues. Germline loops: CDR1 KGHSH, CDR2 LQKENI. V was trimmed by 6 bases and J by 7 bases, leaving 13 bases between them. CDR3 DNA sequence: TGTGCCAGCTCTCAATATGGAGGGGAGCAGTACTTC. Amino acid sequence: CASSQYGGEQYF.

The chain employs TRBV5-3 and TRBJ2-3; D gene ambiguous. TRBV5-3 is an ORF for which the function is uncertain. The V and J ends lost 3 bases and 1 base respectively, with 12 bases between them. There are 15 residues in the CDR3. In DNA, the CDR3 is TGTGCCAGAAGCTCCTCCGGAACCCGCACAGATACGCAGTATTTT. Translation gives CARSSSGTRTDTQYF.

The chain's CDR3 is CASSLDDPRSTEAFF. Written as DNA, the CDR3 is TGCGCCAGCAGCTTAGACGACCCTAGGTCCACTGAAGCTTTCTTT. This chain links TRBV5-1 with TRBJ1-1; D gene unclear. The V end was cut by 2 bases, the J end by 4 bases, with 15 bases between. This CDR3 is built from 15 residues. Germline V gene data show CDR1 as SGHRS and CDR2 as YFSETQ.

The CDR3 sequence is CATRFTVQANTEAFF. The DNA for the CDR3 is TGTGCCACCAGGTTTACAGTCCAGGCGAACACTGAAGCTTTCTTT. V gene TRBV6-5 combines with J gene TRBJ1-1; D not resolved. This CDR3 is 15 amino acids long. The V and J ends lost 10 bases and 1 base respectively, with 19 bases between them. Germline lookup yields CDR1 MNHEY and CDR2 SVGAGI.

The rearrangement joins TRBV13 to TRBJ2-7; 9 bases agree with TRBD1. Germline trimming cut 5 bases from V and 3 bases from J; bases unmatched to any gene: 5. Germline CDR1 PRHDT, CDR2 FYEKMQ (reference sequence). This CDR3 has 14 amino acids. CDR3 in amino acids: CASSRDRANYEQYF. The CDR3 coding sequence is TGTGCCAGCAGCCGGGACAGGGCCAACTACGAGCAGTACTTC.